The 20 T cell receptor beta chains presented below share a single source sample, sequenced in a study of T cells after yellow fever vaccination. Using its own MiXCR run on the 5' RACE reads, TCRdb lists one record per CDR3 protein. The sample contains a few hundred thousand distinct CDR3 sequences, roughly 19% of which appear only once. The sample was PBMCs, taken 15 days after the yellow fever booster vaccination. These receptors were collected from a young man who received the YFV17D yellow fever vaccine.

The table lists this clonotype with many counts. J is TRBJ1-1 and V is TRBV6-5, with a possible D match to TRBD1 (6 bases). Trimming left V 2 bases short and J 8 bases short, with 9 bases between. This CDR3 spans 12 amino acids. The germline CDR1 and CDR2 sequences are MNHEY and SVGAGI. CDR3 coding DNA: TGTGCCAGCAGTTACCTTACAGGGGAAGCTTTCTTT. Translating gives CASSYLTGEAFF.

The chain employs TRBV20-1 and TRBJ2-3, with 8 bases fitting TRBD1. V lost 6 bases and J lost 2; bases outside the gene matches: 7. Germline values: CDR1 DFQATT, CDR2 SNEGSKA (reference sequence). CDR3 length: 14 amino acids. The CDR3 DNA reads TGCAGTGCCCAGACAGGGGCGTACACAGATACGCAGTATTTT. Translated, it gives CSAQTGAYTDTQYF.

The chain links TRBV4-1 to TRBJ2-1; D might be TRBD2 (6 bases). The ends were cut back, 7 bases at V and 0 bases at J, with 10 bases in the middle. The CDR3 extends over 14 amino acids. In germline, CDR1 is MGHRA, CDR2 YSYEKL. CDR3 residues: CASMEGSSYNEQFF. In DNA form, the CDR3 reads TGCGCCAGCATGGAGGGTAGCTCCTACAATGAGCAGTTCTTC.

The rearrangement joins TRBV3-1 to TRBJ2-7; D perhaps matches TRBD2 (6 bases). The CDR3 has 14 amino acids. Germline V gene sequence: CDR1 LGHDT, CDR2 YNNKEL (reference sequence). V was trimmed by 2 bases and J by 5 bases, leaving 13 bases between them. CDR3 sequence: CASSQPGSVNEQYF. The CDR3 DNA sequence: TGTGCCAGCAGCCAACCCGGGAGCGTCAACGAGCAGTACTTC.

This chain's CDR3 is CASSLSQGNGYTF. DNA for the CDR3: TGTGCCAGCAGCTTGTCTCAGGGGAATGGCTACACCTTC. This chain uses TRBV5-4 with TRBJ1-2, with a possible D match to TRBD1 (6 bases). Trimming pared 1 base from V and 6 bases from J, leaving 10 bases between. CDR1 is SGHNT and CDR2 is YYREEE in the germline V gene (reference sequence). The CDR3 extends over 13 amino acids. Drawing the rest from reference TRBV5-4 and TRBJ1-2, the complete variable domain is ETGVTQSPTHLIKTRGQQVTLRCSSQSGHNTVSWYQQALGQGPQFIFQYYREEENGRGNFPPRFSGLQFPNYSSELNVNALELDDSALYLCASSLSQGNGYTFGSGTRLTVV.

The chain recombines TRBV7-3 with TRBJ2-3; no definite D call. In germline, CDR1 is SGHTA, CDR2 FQGTGA. The length of the CDR3 is 14 residues. Trimming removed 5 bases from V and 2 bases from J, with 11 bases in between. The CDR3 DNA follows: TGTGCCAGCAGCGTGACTGGCTTCACAGATACGCAGTATTTT. Protein: CASSVTGFTDTQYF.

This clonotype has more than one count but fewer than ten. This chain uses TRBV5-1 with TRBJ2-3; 9 positions match TRBD2. From germline, CDR1 is SGHRS and CDR2 YFSETQ. The CDR3 is 16 residues long. V dropped 4 bases and J dropped 6; count of bases not matched to a gene: 12. The CDR3 bases are TGCGCCAGCAGCCGGGTAGGAGCGGGAGGTGTTGATACGCAGTATTTT. Protein: CASSRVGAGGVDTQYF.

This clonotype has only a few counts. The chain employs TRBV25-1 and TRBJ1-5; tentative D call: TRBD1 (5 bases). Per germline, CDR1 MGHDK and CDR2 SYGVNS. The CDR3 is made up of 16 amino acids. Trimming stripped 4 bases from V and 1 base from J, with 14 bases between. CDR3 nucleotides: TGTGCCAGCAGTGCCTATGGGGACCCAAGCAATCAGCCCCAGCATTTT. This translates into CASSAYGDPSNQPQHF.

The chain recombines TRBV9 with TRBJ2-3; 11 nucleotides agree with TRBD2. Germline V gives CDR1 SGDLS, CDR2 YYNGEE. This CDR3 spans 18 amino acids. V lost 4 bases, J lost 1 base, and 11 bases stayed unmatched. CDR3 loop: CASSYTSGSFRGTDTQYF. For the CDR3, the DNA is TGTGCCAGCAGCTACACTAGCGGGAGCTTCCGGGGCACAGATACGCAGTATTTT.

This clonotype has only a few counts. The chain carries TRBV7-9 and TRBJ2-5; unclear D gene. Germline V gives CDR1 SEHNR, CDR2 FQNEAQ (reference sequence). The CDR3 has 14 amino acids. V was clipped by 5 bases and J by 1 base, with 11 bases between them. The CDR3 nucleotides read TGTGCCAGCAGCCCCGACTGGGCCCAAGAGACCCAGTACTTC. Encoded protein: CASSPDWAQETQYF.

The chain has TRBV20-1 and TRBJ2-3, with D perhaps matching TRBD2 (6 bases). V lost 4 bases to trimming and J lost 2 bases, with 13 bases between them. Germline V gene lookup returns CDR1 DFQATT and CDR2 SNEGSKA (reference sequence). The CDR3 spans 14 residues. The CDR3 nucleotides are TGCAGTGCTAAAAAGACTAGTCCCACAGATACGCAGTATTTT. This gives the protein CSAKKTSPTDTQYF.

V and J are TRBV20-1 and TRBJ2-2; a possible D gene is TRBD1 (6 bases). The V gene lost 1 base and the J gene lost 7 bases, with 10 bases spanning the gap. The germline V gene has CDR1 DFQATT and CDR2 SNEGSKA (reference sequence). CDR3 length: 13 residues. For the CDR3, the DNA is TGCAGTGCTAGAGTCCCAGGGGTCGGGGAGCTGTTTTTT. This translates into CSARVPGVGELFF.

This clonotype was seen only a few times. The CDR3 loop is CASSLRRGLQETQYF. CDR3 in DNA: TGTGCCAGCAGTTTAAGGCGGGGACTCCAAGAGACCCAGTACTTC. The genes are TRBV12-3 or TRBV12-4 and TRBJ2-5; a weak D match, TRBD2 (6 bases). The CDR3 is 15 amino acids. V lost 2 bases, J lost 1 base, and 11 bases lay in between.

This clonotype turned up a few times. V usage is TRBV29-1 and J usage is TRBJ1-2; tentative D call: TRBD1 (6 bases). The CDR3 loop spans 12 amino acids. Germline V lookup: CDR1 SQVTM, CDR2 ANQGSEA. With 6 bases removed from V and 4 bases from J, the gap between germline ends came to 12 bases. DNA of the CDR3: TGCAGCGTGAGCGGGGGCCTCTATGGCTACACCTTC. It is translated as CSVSGGLYGYTF.

There are a few counts of this clonotype. This rearrangement joins TRBV7-2 to TRBJ2-1; D may correspond to TRBD1 or TRBD2 (5 bases each). The V and J ends lost 7 bases and 3 bases respectively, with 22 bases between them. The CDR3 is made up of 17 amino acids. Germline V gives CDR1 SGHTA, CDR2 FQGNSA. Here the CDR3 reads CASNSPGAGWDYNEQFF. The CDR3 nucleotides read TGTGCCAGCAACTCTCCCGGGGCAGGGTGGGACTACAATGAGCAGTTCTTC.

This sequence joins TRBV6-5 and TRBJ1-5; D call uncertain. V dropped 0 bases and J dropped 0 bases, with 6 bases sitting between them. CDR3 length equals 15 residues. CDR1 and CDR2 (germline): MNHEY, SVGAGI. CDR3 in amino acids: CASSYSGNSNQPQHF. CDR3 sequence (DNA): TGTGCCAGCAGTTACTCAGGCAATAGCAATCAGCCCCAGCATTTT.

V usage is TRBV7-8 and J usage is TRBJ1-2; unclear D gene. Trimming took 1 base from V and 11 from J, leaving 11 bases between them. Germline V CDR1 and CDR2: SGHVS, FQNEAQ. The CDR3 is 12 amino acids. The CDR3 nucleotides are TGTGCCAGCAGCTTAGTTCCGGGCGCGTACACCTTC. It yields the protein CASSLVPGAYTF.

In this sample, this clonotype turned up a few times. The chain combines TRBV6-5 with TRBJ1-6; a weak D match, TRBD1 (5 bases). Looked up from germline, CDR1 is MNHEY and CDR2 is SVGAGI. V was cut by 2 bases and J by 1 base, with 6 bases left in between. The CDR3 is 15 residues long. CDR3 nucleotides: TGTGCCAGCAGTTACGGGGGATCCTATAATTCACCCCTCCACTTT. Protein sequence: CASSYGGSYNSPLHF.

There are many counts of this clonotype. V gene TRBV5-4 combines with J gene TRBJ2-1, with no clear D. V lost 5 bases, J lost 8 bases, and 8 bases lay in between. The CDR3 loop spans 11 amino acids. In germline, CDR1 is SGHNT, CDR2 YYREEE (reference sequence). CDR3 region: CASSPGHEQFF. Written as DNA, the CDR3 is TGTGCCAGCAGTCCGGGCCATGAGCAGTTCTTC.

The chain links TRBV6-5 to TRBJ2-1; 10 nucleotides align to TRBD2. The CDR3 has 15 residues. V lost 2 bases, J lost 7 bases, and 5 bases stayed unmatched. Looked up from germline, CDR1 is MNHEY and CDR2 is SVGAGI. CDR3 coding DNA: TGTGCCAGCAGTTACGCTAGCGGGAGTTCTAATGAGCAGTTCTTC. It codes for CASSYASGSSNEQFF.